This T cell receptor (beta chain) was sequenced during a study of chemoradiotherapy in HPV16-positive cancers. Whole-study findings and limits: Only two HPV16-positive patients supplied the functional HPV-specificity definition.

As regards this clone: Its specificity is unknown.

Samples were taken several times over chemoradiotherapy. V was shortened by 8 bases and J by 0 bases, with 11 bases between the two germline ends. The CDR3 has 13 residues. Germline V CDR1 and CDR2: MNHNY, SVGAGI (reference sequence). Measured with immunoSEQ multiplex PCR; TCRdb has only the in-frame clones, and not every one. The profile covers 20,000 to 25,000 clones, with over 60% appearing a single time and 2% to 3% taken by the ten largest. The specimen was taken from a patient who underwent chemoradiotherapy. The receptor was isolated from a human donor with HPV-associated anogenital cancer. The chain carries TRBV6-6 and TRBJ2-7; D might be TRBD1 (7 bases). The chain's CDR3 is CASGGTDSYEQYF. CDR3 coding DNA: TGTGCCAGCGGGGGGACAGACTCCTACGAGCAGTACTTC.